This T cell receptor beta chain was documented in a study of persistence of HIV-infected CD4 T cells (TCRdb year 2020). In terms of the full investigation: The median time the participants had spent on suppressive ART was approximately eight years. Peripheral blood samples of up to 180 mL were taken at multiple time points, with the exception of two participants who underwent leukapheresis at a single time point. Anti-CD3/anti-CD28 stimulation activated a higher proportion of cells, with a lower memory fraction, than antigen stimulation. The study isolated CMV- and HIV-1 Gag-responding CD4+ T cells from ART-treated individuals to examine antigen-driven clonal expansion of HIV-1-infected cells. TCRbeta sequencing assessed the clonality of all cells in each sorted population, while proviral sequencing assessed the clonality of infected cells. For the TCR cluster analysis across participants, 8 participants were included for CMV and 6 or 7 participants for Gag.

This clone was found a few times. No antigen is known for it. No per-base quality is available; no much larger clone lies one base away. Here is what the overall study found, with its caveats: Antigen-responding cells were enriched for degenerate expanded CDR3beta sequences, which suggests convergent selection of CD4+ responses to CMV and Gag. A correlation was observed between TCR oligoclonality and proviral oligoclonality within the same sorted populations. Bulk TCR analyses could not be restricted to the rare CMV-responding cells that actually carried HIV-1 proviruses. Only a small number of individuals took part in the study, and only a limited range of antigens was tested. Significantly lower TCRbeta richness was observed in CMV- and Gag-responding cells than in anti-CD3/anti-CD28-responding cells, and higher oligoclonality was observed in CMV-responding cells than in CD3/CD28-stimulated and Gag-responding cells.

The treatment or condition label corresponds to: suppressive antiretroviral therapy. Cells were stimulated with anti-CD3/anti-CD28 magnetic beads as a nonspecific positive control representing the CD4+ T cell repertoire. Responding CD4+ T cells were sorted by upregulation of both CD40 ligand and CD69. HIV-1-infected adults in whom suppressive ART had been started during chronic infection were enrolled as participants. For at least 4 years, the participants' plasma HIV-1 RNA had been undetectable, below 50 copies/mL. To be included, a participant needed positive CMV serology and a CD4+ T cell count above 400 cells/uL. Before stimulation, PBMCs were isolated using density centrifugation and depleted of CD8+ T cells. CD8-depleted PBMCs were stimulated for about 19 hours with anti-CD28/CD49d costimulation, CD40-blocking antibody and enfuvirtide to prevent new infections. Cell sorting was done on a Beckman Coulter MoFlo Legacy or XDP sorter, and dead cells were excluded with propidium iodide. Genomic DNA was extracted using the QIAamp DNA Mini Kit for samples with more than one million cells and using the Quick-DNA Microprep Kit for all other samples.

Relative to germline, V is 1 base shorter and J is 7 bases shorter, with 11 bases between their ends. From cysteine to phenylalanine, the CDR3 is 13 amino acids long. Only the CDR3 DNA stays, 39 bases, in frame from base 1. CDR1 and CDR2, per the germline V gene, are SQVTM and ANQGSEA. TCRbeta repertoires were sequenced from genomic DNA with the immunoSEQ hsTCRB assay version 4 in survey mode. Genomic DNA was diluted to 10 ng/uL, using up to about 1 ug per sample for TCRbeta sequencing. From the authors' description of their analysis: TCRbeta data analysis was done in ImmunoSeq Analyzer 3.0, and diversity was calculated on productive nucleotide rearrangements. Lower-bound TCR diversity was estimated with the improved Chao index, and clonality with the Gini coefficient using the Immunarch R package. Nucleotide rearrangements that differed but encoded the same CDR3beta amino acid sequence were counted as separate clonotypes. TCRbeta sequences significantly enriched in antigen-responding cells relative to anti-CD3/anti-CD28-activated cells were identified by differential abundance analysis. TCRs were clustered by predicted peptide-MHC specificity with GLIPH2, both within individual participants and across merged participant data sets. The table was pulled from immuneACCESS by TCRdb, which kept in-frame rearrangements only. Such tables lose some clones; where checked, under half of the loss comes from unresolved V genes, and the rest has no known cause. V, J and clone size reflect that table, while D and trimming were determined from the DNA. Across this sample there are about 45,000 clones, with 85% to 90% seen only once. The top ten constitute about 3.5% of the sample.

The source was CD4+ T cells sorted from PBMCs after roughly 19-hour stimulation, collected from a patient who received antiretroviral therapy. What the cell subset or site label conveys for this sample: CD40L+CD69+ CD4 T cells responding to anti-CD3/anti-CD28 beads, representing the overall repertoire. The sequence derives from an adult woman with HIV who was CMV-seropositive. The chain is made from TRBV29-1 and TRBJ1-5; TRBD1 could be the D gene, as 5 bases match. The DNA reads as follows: TGCAGCGTTGAAGGAGGGGCAGGGCAGCCCCAGCATTTT. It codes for CSVEGGAGQPQHF.